This T cell receptor (beta chain) was profiled in a study of cytomegalovirus exposure and HLA in healthy donors. Overall study results and limits: Whilst most TCR sequences proved rare, a subset of public TCRs occurred across many donors. Cytomegalovirus association was assigned to around 150 TCR beta chains.

For this clone: The antigen remains unidentified.

The CDR3 runs to 14 residues. The V end lost 1 base, the J end lost 0 bases, and 8 bases lay between the germline ends. CDR1 is SGHRS and CDR2 is YFSETQ in the germline V gene. PCR involved 60 Vbeta and 13 Jbeta primers. Measured with immunoSEQ multiplex PCR; TCRdb has only the in-frame clones, and not every one. The profile covers roughly 180,000 clones, with 75% to 80% appearing a single time and roughly 2.7% taken by the ten largest. This receptor was obtained from a female donor in good health and CMV-seronegative. This chain connects TRBV5-1 to TRBJ2-7; D is unclear. Sequencing was carried out using PBMCs. This CDR3 is CASSLTEGSYEQYF. Here the CDR3 DNA reads TGCGCCAGCAGCTTGACAGAAGGCTCCTACGAGCAGTACTTC.